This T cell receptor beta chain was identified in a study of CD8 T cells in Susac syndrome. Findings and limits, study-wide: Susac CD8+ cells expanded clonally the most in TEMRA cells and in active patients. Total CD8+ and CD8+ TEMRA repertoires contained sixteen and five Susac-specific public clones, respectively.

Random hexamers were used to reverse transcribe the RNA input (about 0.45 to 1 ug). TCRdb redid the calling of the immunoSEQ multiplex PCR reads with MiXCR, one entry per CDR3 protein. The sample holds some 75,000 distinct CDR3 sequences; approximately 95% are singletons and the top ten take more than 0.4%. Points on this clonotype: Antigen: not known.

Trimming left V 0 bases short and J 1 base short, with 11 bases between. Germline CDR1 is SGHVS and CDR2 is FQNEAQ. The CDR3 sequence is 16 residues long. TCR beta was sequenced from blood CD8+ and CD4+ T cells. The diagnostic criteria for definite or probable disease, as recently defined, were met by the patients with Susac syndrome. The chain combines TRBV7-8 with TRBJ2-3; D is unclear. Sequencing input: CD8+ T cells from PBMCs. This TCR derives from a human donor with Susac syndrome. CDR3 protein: CASSLARVYGTDTQYF. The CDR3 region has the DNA TGTGCCAGCAGCTTAGCACGGGTCTACGGCACAGATACGCAGTATTTT.